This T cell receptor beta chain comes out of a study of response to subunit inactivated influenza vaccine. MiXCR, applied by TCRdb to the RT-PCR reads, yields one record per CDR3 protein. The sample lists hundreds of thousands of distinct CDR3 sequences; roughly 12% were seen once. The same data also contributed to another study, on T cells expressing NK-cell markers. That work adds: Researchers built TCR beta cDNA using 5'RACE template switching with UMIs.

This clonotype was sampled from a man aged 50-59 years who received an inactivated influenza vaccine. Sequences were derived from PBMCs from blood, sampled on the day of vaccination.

The CDR3 region has the DNA TGTGCCACCAGCAGTGGACAGGGGGAAGAGACCCAGTACTTC. Protein product: CATSSGQGEETQYF. The V and J genes are TRBV15 and TRBJ2-5; 10 bases are shared with TRBD1. Germline CDR1 is LNHNV and CDR2 is YYDKDF (reference sequence). The CDR3 is 14 amino acids. Trimming took 3 bases from V and 3 from J; bases not matched to a gene: 1.